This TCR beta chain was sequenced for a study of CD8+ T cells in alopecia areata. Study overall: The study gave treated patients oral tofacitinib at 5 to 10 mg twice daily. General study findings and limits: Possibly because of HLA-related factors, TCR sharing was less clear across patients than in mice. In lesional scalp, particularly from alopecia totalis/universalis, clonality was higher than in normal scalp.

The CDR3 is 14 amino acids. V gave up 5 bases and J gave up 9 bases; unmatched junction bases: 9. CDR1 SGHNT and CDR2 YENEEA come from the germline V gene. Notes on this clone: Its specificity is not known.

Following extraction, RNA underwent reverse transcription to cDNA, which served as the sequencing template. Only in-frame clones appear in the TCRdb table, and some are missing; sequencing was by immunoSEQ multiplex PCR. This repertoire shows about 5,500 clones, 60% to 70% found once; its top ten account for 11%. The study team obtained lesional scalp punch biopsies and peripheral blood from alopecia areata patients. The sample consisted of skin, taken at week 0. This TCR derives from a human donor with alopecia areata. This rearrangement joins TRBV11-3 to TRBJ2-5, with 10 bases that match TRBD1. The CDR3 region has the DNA TGTGCCAGCAGCGATACGGGACAGGGGATAGCCCAGTACTTC. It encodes CASSDTGQGIAQYF.